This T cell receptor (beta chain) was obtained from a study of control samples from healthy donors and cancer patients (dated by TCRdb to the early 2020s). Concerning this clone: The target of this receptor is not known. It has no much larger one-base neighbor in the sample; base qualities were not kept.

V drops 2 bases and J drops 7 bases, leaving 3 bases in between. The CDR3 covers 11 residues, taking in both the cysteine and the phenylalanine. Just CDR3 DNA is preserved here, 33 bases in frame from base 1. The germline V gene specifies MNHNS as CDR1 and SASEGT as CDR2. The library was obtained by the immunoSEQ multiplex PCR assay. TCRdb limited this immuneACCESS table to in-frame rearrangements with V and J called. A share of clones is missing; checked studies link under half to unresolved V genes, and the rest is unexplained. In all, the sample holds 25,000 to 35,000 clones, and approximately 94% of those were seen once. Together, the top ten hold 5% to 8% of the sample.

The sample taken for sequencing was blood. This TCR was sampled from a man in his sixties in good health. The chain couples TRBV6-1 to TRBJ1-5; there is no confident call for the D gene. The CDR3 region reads CASSELQPQHF. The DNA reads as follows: TGTGCCAGCAGTGAATTGCAGCCCCAGCATTTT.